This T cell receptor (beta chain) was recorded in a study of CD8 T cells in Susac syndrome. Study conclusions and caveats: Susac syndrome CD4+ T cell repertoires showed no clonal expansion.

RNA in amounts of 0.5 to 1 ug was reverse transcribed with random hexamers. A multiplex approach, immunoSEQ multiplex PCR, amplified TCR beta CDR3 across 54 Vbeta and 13 Jbeta. TCRdb re-analysed the immunoSEQ multiplex PCR reads in MiXCR, keeping a single row per CDR3 protein. The sample shows roughly 200,000 distinct CDR3 sequences, about 95% of them seen only once. CDR3 length: 15 residues. Germline V gene lookup returns CDR1 SQVTM and CDR2 ANQGSEA. V was shortened by 3 bases and J by 2 bases, with 16 bases between the two germline ends. A remark on this clonotype: Its antigen is unidentified.

The receptor's source is a human donor with Susac syndrome. This rearrangement joins TRBV29-1 to TRBJ2-5, with D hard to call. Source material: CD4+ T cells from PBMCs. CDR3 bases: TGCAGCGTTGACAAGTTGTCAGAGCAACAAGAGACCCAGTACTTC. The encoded protein is CSVDKLSEQQETQYF.